A selection of T cell receptor beta chains follows, all from one sample in a study of shared clonotypes between healthy human individuals. Repertoires were generated with immunoSEQ multiplex PCR, while TCRdb's copy carries only in-frame clones and drops some. This sample has some 2,000,000 clones; over 85% occur once, and the top ten carry 0.1% to 0.15%. The sample comprised naive CD4+ T cells sorted from blood. These receptors all come from a man aged 18 to 35 in good health. Both conserved end residues are part of each CDR3. A D gene is named only where the DNA matches it firmly. Not every row has a clone size; where given, it reads once, few, many or a size class.

abundance: -
j_gene: TRBJ2-2
v_gene: TRBV28
d_gene: TRBD1
CDR3nt: TGTGCCACCTCCGGACAGGGAGGGAACACCGGGGAGCTGTTTTTT
CDR3aa: CATSGQGGNTGELFF

abundance: once
j_gene: TRBJ2-2
v_gene: TRBV5-4
d_gene: TRBD2
CDR3nt: TGTGCCAGCAGTCAAAGCGGGAGAGAAACCGGGGAGCTGTTTTTT
CDR3aa: CASSQSGRETGELFF

abundance: -
j_gene: TRBJ2-7
v_gene: TRBV18
d_gene: -
CDR3nt: TGTGCCAGCTCACCAAAGGAGGGGACCGAGCAGTACTTC
CDR3aa: CASSPKEGTEQYF

abundance: once
j_gene: TRBJ2-7
v_gene: TRBV19
d_gene: -
CDR3nt: TGTGCCAGTAGTAGAGAGGGATATCGGCAGTACTTC
CDR3aa: CASSREGYRQYF

abundance: -
j_gene: TRBJ2-7
v_gene: TRBV7-6
d_gene: -
CDR3nt: TGTGCCAGCAGCCGGGGGACCCTTGACGAGCAGTACTTC
CDR3aa: CASSRGTLDEQYF

abundance: -
j_gene: TRBJ2-7
v_gene: TRBV5-1
d_gene: -
CDR3nt: TGCGCCAGCAGCTCGTGGACTTTGAGGGACGAGCAGTACTTC
CDR3aa: CASSSWTLRDEQYF

abundance: -
j_gene: TRBJ2-1
v_gene: TRBV2
d_gene: -
CDR3nt: TGTGCCAGCAGTGGGAACTTGGATGAGCAGTTCTTC
CDR3aa: CASSGNLDEQFF

abundance: -
j_gene: TRBJ2-7
v_gene: TRBV4-1
d_gene: TRBD1
CDR3nt: TGCGCCAGCAGCCAAGCCCCCGGACAGGGTCTCTACGAGCAGTACTTC
CDR3aa: CASSQAPGQGLYEQYF

abundance: -
j_gene: TRBJ2-3
v_gene: TRBV19
d_gene: TRBD2
CDR3nt: TGTGCCAGTAGTATTGGACTAGCGGGAAGGAGCACAGATACGCAGTATTTT
CDR3aa: CASSIGLAGRSTDTQYF

abundance: -
j_gene: TRBJ2-5
v_gene: TRBV5-1
d_gene: -
CDR3nt: TGCGCCAGCAGTTGGCAGGGAACCCAAGAGACCCAGTACTTC
CDR3aa: CASSWQGTQETQYF

abundance: -
j_gene: TRBJ2-7
v_gene: TRBV5-1
d_gene: TRBD1
CDR3nt: TGCGCCAGCAGCTGGACAGGGGGCTACTACGAGCAGTACTTC
CDR3aa: CASSWTGGYYEQYF

abundance: -
j_gene: TRBJ2-7
v_gene: TRBV6-1
d_gene: TRBD2
CDR3nt: TGTGCCAGCCTTGCTGGGGGGGCCTACGAGCAGTACTTC
CDR3aa: CASLAGGAYEQYF

abundance: -
j_gene: TRBJ2-5
v_gene: TRBV28
d_gene: -
CDR3nt: TGTGCCAGCAGTTCTCCGGCTCCAGGGAGAGAGACCCAGTACTTC
CDR3aa: CASSSPAPGRETQYF

abundance: -
j_gene: TRBJ2-5
v_gene: TRBV28
d_gene: TRBD1
CDR3nt: TGTGCCAGCAGCGGACAGGGGCGGGAGACCCAGTACTTC
CDR3aa: CASSGQGRETQYF

abundance: -
j_gene: TRBJ2-4
v_gene: TRBV5-6
d_gene: -
CDR3nt: TGTGCCAGCAGCTTGACACAGGCAGGGACCAAAAACATTCAGTACTTC
CDR3aa: CASSLTQAGTKNIQYF

abundance: once
j_gene: TRBJ2-2
v_gene: TRBV10-3
d_gene: TRBD2
CDR3nt: TGTGCCATCAGTGAGTTAGGACTAGCGGGGGCGAACACCGGGGAGCTGTTTTTT
CDR3aa: CAISELGLAGANTGELFF

abundance: once
j_gene: TRBJ2-7
v_gene: TRBV6-6
d_gene: TRBD2
CDR3nt: TGTGCCAGCAGTTACTCGTTACTAGCGGGAGTCGAGCAGTACTTC
CDR3aa: CASSYSLLAGVEQYF

abundance: -
j_gene: TRBJ2-2
v_gene: TRBV9
d_gene: TRBD1
CDR3nt: TGTGCCAGCAGCGTCGGGACAGGGGATAACACCGGGGAGCTGTTTTTT
CDR3aa: CASSVGTGDNTGELFF

abundance: -
j_gene: TRBJ2-7
v_gene: TRBV6-5
d_gene: TRBD2
CDR3nt: TGTGCCAGCAGTTCTCCGACTAGCGCAAGCTACGAGCAGTACTTC
CDR3aa: CASSSPTSASYEQYF

abundance: -
j_gene: TRBJ1-6
v_gene: TRBV5-8
d_gene: -
CDR3nt: TGTGCCAGCAGCTTGGGGACCGCGAGCTCCTATAATTCACCCCTCCACTTT
CDR3aa: CASSLGTASSYNSPLHF

abundance: -
j_gene: TRBJ2-2
v_gene: TRBV15
d_gene: TRBD1
CDR3nt: TGTGCCACCAGCAGGAAACGGACAGGGGGCCTCACCGGGGAGCTGTTTTTT
CDR3aa: CATSRKRTGGLTGELFF

abundance: -
j_gene: TRBJ1-1
v_gene: TRBV6-1
d_gene: -
CDR3nt: TGTGCCAGCAGTGAAGCCTATAACACTGAAGCTTTCTTT
CDR3aa: CASSEAYNTEAFF

abundance: -
j_gene: TRBJ1-2
v_gene: TRBV4-1
d_gene: -
CDR3nt: TGCGCCAGCAACGGTCTGGGCGGAGAGGGTCTCTATGGCTACACCTTC
CDR3aa: CASNGLGGEGLYGYTF

abundance: -
j_gene: TRBJ1-2
v_gene: TRBV18
d_gene: TRBD1
CDR3nt: TGTGCCAGCTCACCTGACAGGGCTTATGGCTACACCTTC
CDR3aa: CASSPDRAYGYTF

abundance: once
j_gene: TRBJ2-7
v_gene: TRBV9
d_gene: TRBD1
CDR3nt: TGTGCCAGCAGCGCCGGACAGGGTCCCTACGAGCAGTACTTC
CDR3aa: CASSAGQGPYEQYF

abundance: -
j_gene: TRBJ2-5
v_gene: TRBV7-9
d_gene: -
CDR3nt: TGTGCCAGCAGCTTCAGGACAGTCCAAGAGACCCAGTACTTC
CDR3aa: CASSFRTVQETQYF

abundance: -
j_gene: TRBJ2-7
v_gene: TRBV10-1
d_gene: -
CDR3nt: TGCGCCAGCAGTGAAACGGCCAAGGGCGAGCAGTACTTC
CDR3aa: CASSETAKGEQYF

abundance: -
j_gene: TRBJ1-2
v_gene: TRBV6-1
d_gene: TRBD1
CDR3nt: TGTGCCAGCAGTGAATTCGGGACAGGTCTATCTAACTATGGCTACACCTTC
CDR3aa: CASSEFGTGLSNYGYTF

abundance: -
j_gene: TRBJ2-1
v_gene: TRBV30
d_gene: -
CDR3nt: TGTGCCTGGTTCGTCTACAATGAGCAGTTCTTC
CDR3aa: CAWFVYNEQFF

abundance: -
j_gene: TRBJ1-6
v_gene: TRBV6-5
d_gene: TRBD1
CDR3nt: TGTGCCAGCAGGACCGCGGACAGGGATAATTCACCCCTCCACTTT
CDR3aa: CASRTADRDNSPLHF

abundance: -
j_gene: TRBJ1-6
v_gene: TRBV6-5
d_gene: TRBD1
CDR3nt: TGTGCCAGCAGGGGTGGACAGGTGGATAATTCACCCCTCCACTTT
CDR3aa: CASRGGQVDNSPLHF

abundance: -
j_gene: TRBJ2-3
v_gene: TRBV29-1
d_gene: -
CDR3nt: TGCAGCGTTGAGAGATTCAGGGTAAGGGAAGATACGCAGTATTTT
CDR3aa: CSVERFRVREDTQYF

abundance: -
j_gene: TRBJ2-1
v_gene: TRBV6-6
d_gene: TRBD2
CDR3nt: TGTGCCAGCAGTTACTTCCTAGCGGGAGGTTCCCATGAGCAGTTCTTC
CDR3aa: CASSYFLAGGSHEQFF

abundance: -
j_gene: TRBJ1-5
v_gene: TRBV19
d_gene: TRBD1
CDR3nt: TGTGCCAGTAGTCCGGGACAGGGGGCCTTTAGCAATCAGCCCCAGCATTTT
CDR3aa: CASSPGQGAFSNQPQHF

abundance: -
j_gene: TRBJ2-3
v_gene: TRBV5-1
d_gene: -
CDR3nt: TGCGCCAGCAGGATCGGGGCCACAGATACGCAGTATTTT
CDR3aa: CASRIGATDTQYF

abundance: -
j_gene: TRBJ2-3
v_gene: TRBV2
d_gene: -
CDR3nt: TGTGCCAGCAGTGATTGGGGTATGGAAGATACGCAGTATTTT
CDR3aa: CASSDWGMEDTQYF

abundance: -
j_gene: TRBJ2-7
v_gene: TRBV11-2
d_gene: -
CDR3nt: TGTGCCAGCAGCACCTACGTCGGACGGGCTTTCTACGAGCAGTACTTC
CDR3aa: CASSTYVGRAFYEQYF

abundance: -
j_gene: TRBJ2-1
v_gene: TRBV18
d_gene: -
CDR3nt: TGTGCCAGCTCACCCACAGGTTTGGATGAGCAGTTCTTC
CDR3aa: CASSPTGLDEQFF

abundance: -
j_gene: TRBJ1-4
v_gene: TRBV18
d_gene: -
CDR3nt: TGTGCCAGCACAACGCAACGGGGGACAACTAATGAAAAACTGTTTTTT
CDR3aa: CASTTQRGTTNEKLFF

abundance: -
j_gene: TRBJ2-7
v_gene: TRBV6-1
d_gene: TRBD1
CDR3nt: TGTGCCAGCAGTGAAGTGCAGGGGGCCTTTTTCGATTCCTACGAGCAGTACTTC
CDR3aa: CASSEVQGAFFDSYEQYF

abundance: -
j_gene: TRBJ1-5
v_gene: TRBV30
d_gene: TRBD1
CDR3nt: TGTGCCTGGACGGACAGGGGCGATCAGCCCCAGCATTTT
CDR3aa: CAWTDRGDQPQHF

abundance: -
j_gene: TRBJ1-2
v_gene: TRBV6-5
d_gene: TRBD1
CDR3nt: TGTGCCAGCAGGGGACCGGGACAGTCGGGATATGGCTACACCTTC
CDR3aa: CASRGPGQSGYGYTF

abundance: -
j_gene: TRBJ2-7
v_gene: TRBV15
d_gene: -
CDR3nt: TGTGCCACCAGCACCAGGACCTTATCCTACGAGCAGTACTTC
CDR3aa: CATSTRTLSYEQYF

abundance: -
j_gene: TRBJ1-1
v_gene: TRBV7-9
d_gene: -
CDR3nt: TGTGCCAGCAGGGAGGGCGGCACTGAAGCTTTCTTT
CDR3aa: CASREGGTEAFF

abundance: -
j_gene: TRBJ2-5
v_gene: TRBV28
d_gene: TRBD2
CDR3nt: TGTGCCAGCAGTTTACGGGGGGGCCTAGAGACCCAGTACTTC
CDR3aa: CASSLRGGLETQYF

abundance: -
j_gene: TRBJ2-2
v_gene: TRBV19
d_gene: TRBD2
CDR3nt: TGTGCCAGTAGTTCCCTTTGGACTAGCGGGTACACCGGGGAGCTGTTTTTT
CDR3aa: CASSSLWTSGYTGELFF

abundance: -
j_gene: TRBJ1-6
v_gene: TRBV18
d_gene: -
CDR3nt: TGTGCCAGCTCACCACTCGAGGGGAAGGGTTCACCCCTCCACTTT
CDR3aa: CASSPLEGKGSPLHF

abundance: -
j_gene: TRBJ1-5
v_gene: TRBV5-1
d_gene: -
CDR3nt: TGCGCCAGCAGCTTGAAAGGGGGTAGCAATCAGCCCCAGCATTTT
CDR3aa: CASSLKGGSNQPQHF

abundance: -
j_gene: TRBJ2-1
v_gene: TRBV18
d_gene: -
CDR3nt: TGTGCCAGCTCACCACCGATGGAGGGAGTCTACACTGAGCAGTTCTTC
CDR3aa: CASSPPMEGVYTEQFF

abundance: -
j_gene: TRBJ2-5
v_gene: TRBV5-1
d_gene: TRBD1
CDR3nt: TGCGCCAGCAGCTTGGAGGGGGCGAGAAGTGAGACCCAGTACTTC
CDR3aa: CASSLEGARSETQYF

abundance: -
j_gene: TRBJ1-2
v_gene: TRBV4-3
d_gene: TRBD1
CDR3nt: TGCGCCAGCAGCTTAAGGACAGGGCAAGACTATGGCTACACCTTC
CDR3aa: CASSLRTGQDYGYTF

abundance: -
j_gene: TRBJ1-2
v_gene: TRBV6-1
d_gene: -
CDR3nt: TGTGCCAGCAGTGCCACTCTAGGTAACTATGGCTACACCTTC
CDR3aa: CASSATLGNYGYTF

abundance: -
j_gene: TRBJ1-2
v_gene: TRBV6-5
d_gene: -
CDR3nt: TGTGCCAGCACCTCCCGGGGCCCTAACTATGGCTACACCTTC
CDR3aa: CASTSRGPNYGYTF

abundance: -
j_gene: TRBJ1-1
v_gene: TRBV12-5
d_gene: -
CDR3nt: TGTGCTAGTGGTTTCCGCGGCTACATGAACACTGAAGCTTTCTTT
CDR3aa: CASGFRGYMNTEAFF

abundance: -
j_gene: TRBJ1-5
v_gene: TRBV15
d_gene: TRBD1
CDR3nt: TGTGCCACCAGCGTGACAGGGGGCCGGAATCAGCCCCAGCATTTT
CDR3aa: CATSVTGGRNQPQHF

abundance: -
j_gene: TRBJ2-1
v_gene: TRBV9
d_gene: TRBD2
CDR3nt: TGTGCCAGCAGCGTAGAACCTAGCGGGGTATACAATGAGCAGTTCTTC
CDR3aa: CASSVEPSGVYNEQFF

abundance: once
j_gene: TRBJ1-1
v_gene: TRBV4-3
d_gene: -
CDR3nt: TGCGCCAGCAGCCGATATATGAGCACGAACACTGAAGCTTTCTTT
CDR3aa: CASSRYMSTNTEAFF

abundance: -
j_gene: TRBJ2-2
v_gene: TRBV7-9
d_gene: -
CDR3nt: TGTGCCAGCAGCTTAGCCCCAGGCCACGGGGAGCTGTTTTTT
CDR3aa: CASSLAPGHGELFF

abundance: -
j_gene: TRBJ2-3
v_gene: TRBV6-6
d_gene: -
CDR3nt: TGTGCCAGCTCCAGGGTGGGGGCAGGCACAGATACGCAGTATTTT
CDR3aa: CASSRVGAGTDTQYF